Listed here are 15 T cell receptor beta chains from one sample, sequenced in a study of T-cell memory formation after mild COVID-19. TCRdb independently ran MiXCR on the 5' RACE reads; one entry per CDR3 protein. The sample has fewer than 350,000 distinct CDR3 sequences; around 15% are singletons. Sequencing used PBMCs or a T cell subset sorted from them (not recorded which). The receptors derive from a young man who had mild COVID-19 (a few samples of this study predate the infection). Cell type and time point are not known.

In this sample, this clonotype turned up many times. The chain is built from TRBV7-8 and TRBJ1-1; D is undetermined. CDR1 is SGHVS and CDR2 is FQNEAQ in the germline V gene. This CDR3 contains 14 residues. The germline V and J ends were trimmed by 4 bases and 6 bases, with 15 bases remaining between them. The CDR3 nucleotides read TGTGCCAGCAGCTCCTACAGCGTAAAACCTGAAGCTTTCTTT. Its protein is CASSSYSVKPEAFF. The whole variable domain, remainder taken from reference TRBV7-8 and TRBJ1-1, is GAGVSQSPRYKVAKRGQDVALRCDPISGHVSLFWYQQALGQGPEFLTYFQNEAQLDKSGLPSDRFFAERPEGSVSTLKIQRTQQEDSAVYLCASSSYSVKPEAFFGQGTRLTVV.

The chain recombines TRBV4-3 with TRBJ1-3; D remains unclear. The ends were cut back, 0 bases at V and 4 bases at J, with 19 bases in the middle. The CDR3 length is 18 residues. Germline V CDR1 and CDR2: LGHNA, YSLEER. The CDR3 loop is CASSQDVVPARSGNTIYF. The CDR3 DNA reads TGCGCCAGCAGCCAAGATGTGGTACCGGCGCGTTCGGGAAACACCATATATTTT.

This clonotype occurred a few times. The chain recombines TRBV29-1 with TRBJ2-5, with TRBD1 matching over 8 bases. The trim removed 6 bases at V and 5 bases at J, leaving 23 bases unmatched. The length of the CDR3 is 18 residues. Germline values: CDR1 SQVTM, CDR2 ANQGSEA. This CDR3 reads CSVNGVLPGGSVGETQYF. CDR3 DNA sequence: TGCAGCGTGAATGGGGTGTTGCCAGGGGGCTCCGTAGGGGAGACCCAGTACTTC.

This clonotype was seen repeatedly, ten times or more. This chain links TRBV7-3 with TRBJ2-3, with TRBD2 matching 9 bases. The V and J ends lost 2 bases and 4 bases, in that order; junction bases with no gene match: 16. Germline assignment: CDR1 SGHTA and CDR2 FQGTGA. The CDR3 is 19 residues long. The CDR3 is CASSLFVRLASGAPDTQYF. CDR3 coding DNA: TGTGCCAGCAGCTTATTCGTTAGGTTGGCTAGCGGGGCCCCAGATACGCAGTATTTT.

This clonotype has only a few counts. This chain links TRBV5-1 with TRBJ2-7; D is perhaps TRBD1 (6 bases). Trimming stripped 5 bases from V and 3 bases from J, with 15 bases between. The CDR3 totals 14 residues. Germline assignment: CDR1 SGHRS and CDR2 YFSETQ. The CDR3 DNA follows: TGCGCCAGCAGAAACGATCCACAGGGCTACGAGCAGTACTTC. This encodes CASRNDPQGYEQYF.

The J gene is TRBJ1-2, the V gene TRBV12-5; a weak D match, TRBD1 (5 bases). CDR3 length: 13 amino acids. Germline lookup yields CDR1 LGHNT and CDR2 FRNRAP. Trimming shortened V by 7 bases and J by 4 bases, and 13 bases separated the two germline ends. CDR3 DNA: TGTGCTAGTGCGACCTGGAGGGGCTATGGCTACACCTTC. It translates to CASATWRGYGYTF.

This clonotype was picked up a small number of times. The rearrangement uses TRBV13 and TRBJ2-1; no firm D call. CDR3 length equals 13 residues. Germline V gene lookup returns CDR1 PRHDT and CDR2 FYEKMQ (reference sequence). V was trimmed by 5 bases and J by 8 bases, leaving 13 bases between them. The CDR3 spells CASSLTMEYEQFF. The CDR3 bases are TGTGCCAGCAGCCTAACGATGGAGTATGAGCAGTTCTTC.

This chain connects TRBV4-2 to TRBJ2-7; possibly TRBD1 for D (6 bases). The V end was cut by 4 bases, the J end by 2 bases, with 15 bases between. This CDR3 contains 15 residues. The germline V gene encodes CDR1 LGHNA and CDR2 YNFKEQ. In DNA form, the CDR3 reads TGTGCCAGCAGCCCAGGAGACAGGAGCACCTACGAGCAGTACTTC. It translates to CASSPGDRSTYEQYF.

The rearrangement links TRBV29-1 to TRBJ1-1; D is unclear. From germline, CDR1 is SQVTM and CDR2 ANQGSEA. CDR3 length: 11 residues. V was pared by 3 bases and J by 4 bases, with 6 bases between. In DNA, the CDR3 is TGCAGCGTTGATCGCAGCACTGAAGCTTTCTTT. Translated, it gives CSVDRSTEAFF.

The chain couples TRBV20-1 to TRBJ2-1, with D tentatively TRBD1 (5 bases). Germline values: CDR1 DFQATT, CDR2 SNEGSKA (reference sequence). The CDR3 consists of 12 residues. The germline V and J ends were trimmed by 2 bases and 8 bases, with 10 bases remaining between them. In DNA, the CDR3 is TGCAGTGCTAGAAGGGGCGTGGATGAGCAGTTCTTC. It translates to CSARRGVDEQFF.

The table lists this clonotype with a few counts. The rearrangement joins TRBV19 to TRBJ1-5, with a possible D match to TRBD1 (6 bases). This CDR3 has 13 amino acids. Germline values: CDR1 LNHDA, CDR2 SQIVND (reference sequence). Between the trimmed V and J ends, which lost 9 bases and 4 bases, there was a span of 13 bases. This chain's CDR3 is CASSVQGNQPQHF. The CDR3 nucleotides read TGTGCCAGCTCAGTCCAGGGGAATCAGCCCCAGCATTTT.

The CDR3, as DNA: TGTGCCAGCAGCGGGTTACTAGGTGTATCCTACAATGAGCAGTTCTTC. It codes for CASSGLLGVSYNEQFF. The V gene is TRBV14, the J gene TRBJ2-1, with a weak D call TRBD2 (5 bases). Trimming removed 5 bases from V and 1 base from J, with 15 bases in between. Germline V gives CDR1 SGHDN, CDR2 FVKESK. This CDR3 has 16 residues. The variable domain in full, completed from reference TRBV14 and TRBJ2-1, reads EAGVTQFPSHSVIEKGQTVTLRCDPISGHDNLYWYRRVMGKEIKFLLHFVKESKQDESGMPNNRFLAERTGGTYSTLKVQPAELEDSGVYFCASSGLLGVSYNEQFFGPGTRLTVL.

V is TRBV20-1 and J is TRBJ1-2, with D possibly TRBD1 on 6 matching bases. Germline loops: CDR1 DFQATT, CDR2 SNEGSKA (reference sequence). The CDR3 is made up of 14 amino acids. CDR3 in DNA: TGCAGCGCAGCACAGGGAGGGGGGGACTATGGCTACACCTTC. This codes for CSAAQGGGDYGYTF.

The J gene is TRBJ2-1, the V gene TRBV15; D gene uncertain. V lost 6 bases, J lost 1 base, and 7 bases lay in between. The CDR3 spans 13 residues. The germline CDR1 and CDR2 sequences are LNHNV and YYDKDF (reference sequence). DNA for the CDR3: TGTGCCACCAGTGACCAGTCCTACAATGAGCAGTTCTTC. Protein sequence: CATSDQSYNEQFF.

This clonotype was found a few times. In DNA, the CDR3 is TGTGCCAGCAGTTACGGTCTAGCGGGGGGTAGCACAGATACGCAGTATTTT. It translates to CASSYGLAGGSTDTQYF. The chain recombines TRBV6-5 with TRBJ2-3; 11 positions match TRBD2. Per the germline V gene, CDR1 is MNHEY and CDR2 is SVGAGI. CDR3 length equals 17 residues. V gave up 2 bases and J gave up 0 bases; unmatched junction bases: 4.